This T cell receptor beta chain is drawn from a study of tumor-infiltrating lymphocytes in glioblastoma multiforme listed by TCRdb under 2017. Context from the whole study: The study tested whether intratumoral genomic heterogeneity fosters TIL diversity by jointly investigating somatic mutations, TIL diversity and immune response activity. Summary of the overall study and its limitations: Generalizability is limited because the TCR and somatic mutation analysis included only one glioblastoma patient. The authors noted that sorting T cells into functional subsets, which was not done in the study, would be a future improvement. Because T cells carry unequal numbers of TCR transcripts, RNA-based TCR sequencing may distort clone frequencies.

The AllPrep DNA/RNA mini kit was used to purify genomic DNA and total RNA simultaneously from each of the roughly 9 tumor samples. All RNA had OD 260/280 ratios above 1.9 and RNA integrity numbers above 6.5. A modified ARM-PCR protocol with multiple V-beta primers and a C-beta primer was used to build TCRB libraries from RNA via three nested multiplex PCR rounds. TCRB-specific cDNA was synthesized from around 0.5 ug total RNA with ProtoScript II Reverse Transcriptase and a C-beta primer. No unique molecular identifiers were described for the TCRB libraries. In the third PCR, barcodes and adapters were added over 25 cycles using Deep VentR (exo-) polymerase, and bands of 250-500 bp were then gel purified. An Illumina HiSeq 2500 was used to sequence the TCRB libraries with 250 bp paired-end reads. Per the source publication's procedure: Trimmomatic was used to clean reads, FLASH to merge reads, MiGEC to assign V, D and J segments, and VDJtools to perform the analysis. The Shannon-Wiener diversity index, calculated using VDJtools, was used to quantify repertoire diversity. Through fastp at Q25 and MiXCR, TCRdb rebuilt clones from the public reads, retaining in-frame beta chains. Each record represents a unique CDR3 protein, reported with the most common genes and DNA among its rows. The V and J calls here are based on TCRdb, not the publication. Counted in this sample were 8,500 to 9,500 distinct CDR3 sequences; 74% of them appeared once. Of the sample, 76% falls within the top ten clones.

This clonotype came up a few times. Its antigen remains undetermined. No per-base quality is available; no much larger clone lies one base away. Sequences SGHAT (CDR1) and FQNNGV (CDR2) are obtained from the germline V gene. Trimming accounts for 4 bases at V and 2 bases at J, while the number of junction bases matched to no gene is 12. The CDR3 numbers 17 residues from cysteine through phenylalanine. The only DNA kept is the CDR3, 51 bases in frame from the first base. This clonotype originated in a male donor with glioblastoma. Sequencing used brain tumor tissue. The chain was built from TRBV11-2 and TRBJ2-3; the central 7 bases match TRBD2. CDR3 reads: CASSSLGRGSHTDTQYF. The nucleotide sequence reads TGTGCCAGCAGCTCCTTAGGGAGGGGATCACACACAGATACGCAGTATTTT.